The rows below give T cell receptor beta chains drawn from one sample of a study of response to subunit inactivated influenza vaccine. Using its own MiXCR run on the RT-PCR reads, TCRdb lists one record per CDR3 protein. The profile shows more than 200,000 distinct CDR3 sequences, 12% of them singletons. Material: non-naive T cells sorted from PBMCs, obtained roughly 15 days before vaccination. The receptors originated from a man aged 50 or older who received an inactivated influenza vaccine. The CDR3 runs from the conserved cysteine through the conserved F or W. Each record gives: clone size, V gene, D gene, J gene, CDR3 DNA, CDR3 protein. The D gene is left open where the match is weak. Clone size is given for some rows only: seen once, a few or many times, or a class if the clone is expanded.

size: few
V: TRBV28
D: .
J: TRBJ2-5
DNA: TGTGCCAGCAGCAAAACGCTAGGACAAGAGACCCAGTACTTC
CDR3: CASSKTLGQETQYF

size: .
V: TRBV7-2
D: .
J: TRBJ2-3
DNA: TGTGCCAGCAGAATAGGGGGCACAGATACGCAGTATTTT
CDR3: CASRIGGTDTQYF

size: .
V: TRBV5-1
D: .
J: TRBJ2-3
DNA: TGCGCCAGCAGCTTGCTTGGCGCCCGCACAGATACGCAGTATTTT
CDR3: CASSLLGARTDTQYF

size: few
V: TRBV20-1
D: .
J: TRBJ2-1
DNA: TGCAGTGCTAGGACAGTTAACTCCTACAATGAGCAGTTCTTC
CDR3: CSARTVNSYNEQFF

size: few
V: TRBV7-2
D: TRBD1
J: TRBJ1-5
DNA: TGTGCCAGCAGCTACGAGCCAGGGGGGGGTCAGCCCCAGCATTTT
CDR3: CASSYEPGGGQPQHF

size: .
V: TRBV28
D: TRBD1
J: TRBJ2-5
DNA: TGTGCCAGCAGCGAGGGACAGGGAAGGAAGACCCAGTACTTC
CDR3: CASSEGQGRKTQYF

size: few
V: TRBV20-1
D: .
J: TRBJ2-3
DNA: TGCAGTCCCACCCGGCGGTCCGGGGTGGATACGCAGTATTTT
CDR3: CSPTRRSGVDTQYF

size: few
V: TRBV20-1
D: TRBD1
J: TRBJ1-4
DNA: TGCAGTGCTAGAGGGATCAGACAGGGCCATAATGAAAAACTGTTTTTT
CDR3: CSARGIRQGHNEKLFF

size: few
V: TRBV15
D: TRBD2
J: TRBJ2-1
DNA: TGTGCCACCAGCAGAGGAGGTAGCGGGGGCTACAATGAGCAGTTCTTC
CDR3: CATSRGGSGGYNEQFF

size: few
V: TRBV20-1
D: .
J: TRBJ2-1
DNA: TGCAGTGCTAGTAAACCGGGCCCTACCGGCAATGAGCAGTTCTTC
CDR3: CSASKPGPTGNEQFF

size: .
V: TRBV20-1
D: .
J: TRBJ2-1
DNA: TGCAGTGCTAGAGGGGCGGGAAACGGGCACAATGAGCAGTTCTTC
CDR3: CSARGAGNGHNEQFF

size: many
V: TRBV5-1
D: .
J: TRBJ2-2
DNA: TGCGCCAGCAGCGAGGTTGCAGGGGCTCTCACCGGGGAGCTGTTTTTT
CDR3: CASSEVAGALTGELFF

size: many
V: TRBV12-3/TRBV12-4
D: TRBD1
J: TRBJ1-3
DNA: TGTGCCAGCAGTCCCCGGACAGGGCGTCTCTCTGGAAACACCATATATTTT
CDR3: CASSPRTGRLSGNTIYF

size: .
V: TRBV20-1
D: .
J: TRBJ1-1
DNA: TGCAGTGCCCCCTTCAATCTGAACACTGAAGCTTTCTTT
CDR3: CSAPFNLNTEAFF

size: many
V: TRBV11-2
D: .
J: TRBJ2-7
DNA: TGTGCCAGCAGCTCCCAGGGATCTCTCTACGAGCAGTACTTC
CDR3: CASSSQGSLYEQYF

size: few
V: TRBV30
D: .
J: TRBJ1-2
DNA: TGTGCCTGGAGCGCGTGGGGACCCGGCTACACCTTC
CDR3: CAWSAWGPGYTF

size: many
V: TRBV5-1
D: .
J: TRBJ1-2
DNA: TGCGCCAGCAGCTTGGCCTTGAGGGGTGACTATGGCTACACCTTC
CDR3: CASSLALRGDYGYTF

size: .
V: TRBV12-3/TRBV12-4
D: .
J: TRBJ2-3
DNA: TGTGCCAGCAGTTTTGGGGGGCGAAGCACAGATACGCAGTATTTT
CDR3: CASSFGGRSTDTQYF

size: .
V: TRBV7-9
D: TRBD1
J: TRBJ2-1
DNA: TGTGCCAGCAGCTCCCCGACAGGGGGGCACTACAATGAGCAGTTCTTC
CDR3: CASSSPTGGHYNEQFF

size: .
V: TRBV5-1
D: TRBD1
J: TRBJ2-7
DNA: TGCGCCAGCAGCTTGGCGGACAGGTCCTCCTACGAGCAGTACTTC
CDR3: CASSLADRSSYEQYF

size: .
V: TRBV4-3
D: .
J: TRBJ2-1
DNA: TGCGCCAGCAGCCAAGTACGGGGGGCGGGTGAGCAGTTCTTC
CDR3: CASSQVRGAGEQFF

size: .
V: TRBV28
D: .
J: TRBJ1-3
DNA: TGTGCCAGCAGTTTCCAGGACAGAGCTGGAAACACCATATATTTT
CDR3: CASSFQDRAGNTIYF

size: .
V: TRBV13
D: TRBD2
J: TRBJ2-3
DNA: TGTGCCAGCAGCTTCCGGACTAGAGCGAGCACAGATACGCAGTATTTT
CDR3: CASSFRTRASTDTQYF

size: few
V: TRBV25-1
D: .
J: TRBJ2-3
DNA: TGTGCCAGCAGCAGAGTTAATACGCAGTATTTT
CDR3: CASSRVNTQYF

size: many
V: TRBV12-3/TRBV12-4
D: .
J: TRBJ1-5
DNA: TGTGCCAGCAGTACCGGGATGAGGATCAATCAGCCCCAGCATTTT
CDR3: CASSTGMRINQPQHF

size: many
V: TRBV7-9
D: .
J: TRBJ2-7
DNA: TGTGCCAGCCAGAGATCGATGAACGAGCAGTACTTC
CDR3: CASQRSMNEQYF

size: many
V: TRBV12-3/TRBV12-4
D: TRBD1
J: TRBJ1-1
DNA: TGTGCCAGCAGTACTGGGGGGACAGGACCAGCTTTCTTT
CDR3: CASSTGGTGPAFF

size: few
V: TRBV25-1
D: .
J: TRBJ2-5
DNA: TGTGCCAGCAGTCTCCCCCACCAAGAGACCCAGTACTTC
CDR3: CASSLPHQETQYF

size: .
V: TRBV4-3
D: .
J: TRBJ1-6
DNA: TGCGCCAGCAGCCAAGTTACACAGGGTCGCTCACCCCTCCACTTT
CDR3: CASSQVTQGRSPLHF